This T cell receptor beta chain was obtained from a study of monozygotic twins with inflammatory bowel disease. Whole-study results and caveats: It was not supported that a single strong signal or clonotype was associated with IBD.

CDR3 length: 12 amino acids. Per germline, CDR1 SNHLY and CDR2 FYNNEI. The RNA usage for each TCR library was roughly 3,300 ng of total RNA. Amplification used two nested PCRs: approximately 16 cycles, then about 10 cycles, on TCRalpha/TCRbeta cDNA. No DNA is given; TCRdb re-called the 5' RACE reads and lists each CDR3 protein once. The sample table sets out some 210,000 distinct CDR3 sequences. Researchers collected approximately 2.7 ml of blood per donor. A remark on this clonotype: Its antigen is currently unknown.

Sequenced sample: blood. The chain carries TRBV2 and TRBJ1-5; TCRdb's D call, TRBD1, is unchecked because there is no DNA. The receptor was isolated from a human donor with ulcerative colitis or Crohn's disease, or a healthy co-twin of an affected twin (not recorded which). CDR3 sequence reads: CASSLPPGPQHF. Based on the CDR3 plus reference TRBV2 and TRBJ1-5, the full variable domain is EPEVTQTPSHQVTQMGQEVILRCVPISNHLYFYWYRQILGQKVEFLVSFYNNEISEKSEIFDDQFSVERPDGSNFTLKIRSTKLEDSAMYFCASSLPPGPQHFGDGTRLSIL.